The rows below give T cell receptor beta chains drawn from one sample of a study of preoperative IRX-2 immunotherapy in early breast cancer. Some clones are missing from TCRdb's copy, which holds only in-frame ones; the method was immunoSEQ multiplex PCR. Seen here are about 89,000 clones, 86% observed once, and the top ten hold around 2.1%. The sequencing used tumor tissue, collected after IRX-2 immunotherapy. Receptor source: a human donor with breast cancer. CDR3s include the opening cysteine and the closing phenylalanine or tryptophan. D genes are given only for firm matches. Expanded clones are given a class, and other clones once, few, many or no size at all.

J: TRBJ2-7; size: few; D: .; V: TRBV7-6; CDR3: CASSFWGSIYEQYF; DNA: TGTGCCAGCAGCTTTTGGGGGTCAATCTACGAGCAGTACTTC
J: TRBJ1-1; size: .; D: TRBD1; V: TRBV19; CDR3: CASSPIAGTGGRGGTEAFF; DNA: TGTGCCAGTAGTCCGATTGCGGGGACAGGGGGACGGGGAGGCACTGAAGCTTTCTTT
J: TRBJ1-1; size: .; D: .; V: TRBV6-4; CDR3: CASNKNRVLNTEAFF; DNA: TGTGCCAGCAATAAAAACAGGGTTCTGAACACTGAAGCTTTCTTT
J: TRBJ1-3; size: .; D: .; V: TRBV18; CDR3: CASSPTDVGNTIYF; DNA: TGTGCCAGCTCACCTACTGATGTTGGAAACACCATATATTTT
J: TRBJ1-1; size: .; D: TRBD1; V: TRBV29-1; CDR3: CSVDGWSEGASDTEAFF; DNA: TGCAGCGTTGACGGATGGTCGGAGGGGGCTTCGGACACTGAAGCTTTCTTT
J: TRBJ2-1; size: .; D: TRBD2; V: TRBV5-1; CDR3: CASSLSSGSNEQFF; DNA: TGCGCCAGCAGCCTATCTAGCGGGAGTAATGAGCAGTTCTTC
J: TRBJ2-7; size: .; D: .; V: TRBV11-3; CDR3: CASSARVWSSYEQYF; DNA: TGTGCCAGCAGCGCCAGGGTCTGGAGCTCCTACGAGCAGTACTTC
J: TRBJ1-2; size: .; D: .; V: TRBV19; CDR3: CASSIEGFGYTF; DNA: TGTGCCAGTAGTATAGAAGGCTTCGGCTACACCTTC
J: TRBJ1-5; size: .; D: .; V: TRBV6-8; CDR3: CASSYDPGFRPQHF; DNA: TGTGCCAGCAGTTACGATCCGGGGTTCCGGCCCCAGCATTTT
J: TRBJ2-1; size: .; D: .; V: TRBV19; CDR3: CASSIFGMSSYNEQFF; DNA: TGTGCCAGTAGTATTTTCGGGATGAGCTCCTACAATGAGCAGTTCTTC
J: TRBJ2-7; size: .; D: .; V: TRBV14; CDR3: CASSQGWDPKYF; DNA: TGTGCCAGCAGCCAAGGCTGGGACCCCAAGTACTTC
J: TRBJ1-2; size: .; D: .; V: TRBV28; CDR3: CASSLKGGYGYTF; DNA: TGTGCCAGCAGTTTGAAGGGGGGCTATGGCTACACCTTC
J: TRBJ1-1; size: .; D: TRBD1; V: TRBV29-1; CDR3: CSGTDRALEAFF; DNA: TGCAGCGGGACGGACAGGGCCTTGGAAGCTTTCTTT
J: TRBJ2-1; size: .; D: TRBD2; V: TRBV6-8; CDR3: CASSSSGRAVNEQFF; DNA: TGTGCCAGCAGTTCGAGCGGGAGGGCCGTCAATGAGCAGTTCTTC
J: TRBJ2-5; size: .; D: TRBD2; V: TRBV6-8; CDR3: CASSKLAGGPDQETQYF; DNA: TGTGCCAGCAGTAAACTAGCGGGAGGGCCGGACCAAGAGACCCAGTACTTC
J: TRBJ1-2; size: .; D: TRBD1; V: TRBV28; CDR3: CASFPSAGTVYGYTF; DNA: TGTGCCAGCTTCCCTTCGGCCGGGACAGTCTATGGCTACACCTTC
J: TRBJ1-3; size: .; D: .; V: TRBV28; CDR3: CASSLGQGRNTIYF; DNA: TGTGCCAGCAGTTTAGGGCAGGGCCGAAACACCATATATTTT
J: TRBJ2-7; size: few; D: .; V: TRBV10-2; CDR3: CASTRGATYEQYF; DNA: TGCGCCAGCACCCGAGGGGCCACCTACGAGCAGTACTTC
J: TRBJ1-2; size: .; D: TRBD1; V: TRBV28; CDR3: CASSLVGQIYGYTF; DNA: TGTGCCAGCAGTTTAGTGGGACAGATCTATGGCTACACCTTC
J: TRBJ1-1; size: .; D: .; V: TRBV18; CDR3: CASSPDRGNTEAFF; DNA: TGTGCCAGCTCACCGGACAGAGGGAACACTGAAGCTTTCTTT
J: TRBJ1-2; size: .; D: .; V: TRBV19; CDR3: CASSIGRRDYTF; DNA: TGTGCCAGTAGTATTGGTCGCCGGGACTACACCTTC
J: TRBJ2-7; size: .; D: .; V: TRBV19; CDR3: CASCIRDGHYEQYF; DNA: TGTGCCAGTTGCATCCGGGACGGTCACTACGAGCAGTACTTC